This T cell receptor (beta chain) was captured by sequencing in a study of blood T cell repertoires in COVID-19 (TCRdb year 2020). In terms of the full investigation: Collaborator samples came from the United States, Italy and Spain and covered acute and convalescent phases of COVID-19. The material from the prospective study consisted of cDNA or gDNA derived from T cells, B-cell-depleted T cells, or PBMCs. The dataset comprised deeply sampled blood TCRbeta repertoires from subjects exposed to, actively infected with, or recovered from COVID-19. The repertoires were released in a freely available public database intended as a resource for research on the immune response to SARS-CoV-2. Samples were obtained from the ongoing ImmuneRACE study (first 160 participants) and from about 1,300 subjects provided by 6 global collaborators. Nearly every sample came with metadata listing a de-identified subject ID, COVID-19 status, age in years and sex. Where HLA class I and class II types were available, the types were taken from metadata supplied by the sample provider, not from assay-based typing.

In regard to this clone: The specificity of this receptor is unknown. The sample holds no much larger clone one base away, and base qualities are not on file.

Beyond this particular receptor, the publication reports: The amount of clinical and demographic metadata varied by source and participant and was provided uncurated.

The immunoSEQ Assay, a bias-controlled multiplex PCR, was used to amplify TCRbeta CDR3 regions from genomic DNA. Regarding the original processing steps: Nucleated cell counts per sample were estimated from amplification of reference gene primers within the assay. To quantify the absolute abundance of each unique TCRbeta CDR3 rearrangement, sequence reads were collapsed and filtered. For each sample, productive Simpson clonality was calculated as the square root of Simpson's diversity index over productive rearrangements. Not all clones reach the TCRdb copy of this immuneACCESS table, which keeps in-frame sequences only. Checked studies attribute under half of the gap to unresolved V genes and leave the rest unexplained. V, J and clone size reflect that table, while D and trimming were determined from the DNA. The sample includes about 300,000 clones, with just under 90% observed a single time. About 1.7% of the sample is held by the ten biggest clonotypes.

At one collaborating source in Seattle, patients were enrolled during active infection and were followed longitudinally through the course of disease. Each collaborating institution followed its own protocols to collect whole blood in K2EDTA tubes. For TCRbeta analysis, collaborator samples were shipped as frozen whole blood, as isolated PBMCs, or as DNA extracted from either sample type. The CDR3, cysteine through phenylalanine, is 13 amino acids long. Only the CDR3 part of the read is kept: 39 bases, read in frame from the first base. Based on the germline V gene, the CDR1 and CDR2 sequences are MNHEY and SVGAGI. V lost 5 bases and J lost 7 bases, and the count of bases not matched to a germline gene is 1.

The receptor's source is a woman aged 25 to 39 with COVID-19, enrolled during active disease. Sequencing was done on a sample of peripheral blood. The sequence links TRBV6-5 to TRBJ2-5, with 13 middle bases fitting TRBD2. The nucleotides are TGTGCCAGCAGTCGGACTAGCGGGGGGACCCAGTACTTC. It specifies CASSRTSGGTQYF.